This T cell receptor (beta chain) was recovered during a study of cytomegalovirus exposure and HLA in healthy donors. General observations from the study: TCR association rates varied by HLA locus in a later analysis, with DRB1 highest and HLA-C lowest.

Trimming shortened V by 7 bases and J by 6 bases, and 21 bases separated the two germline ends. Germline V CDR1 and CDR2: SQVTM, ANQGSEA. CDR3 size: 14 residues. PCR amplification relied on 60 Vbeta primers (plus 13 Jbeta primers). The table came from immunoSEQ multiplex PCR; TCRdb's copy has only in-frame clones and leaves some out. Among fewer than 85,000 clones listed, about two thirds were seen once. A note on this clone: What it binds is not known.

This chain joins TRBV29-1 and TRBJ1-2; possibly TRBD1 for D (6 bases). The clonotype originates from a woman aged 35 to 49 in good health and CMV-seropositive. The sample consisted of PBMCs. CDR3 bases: TGCAGCGCTGTCCCTACGAACAGGGTTCATGGCTACACCTTC. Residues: CSAVPTNRVHGYTF. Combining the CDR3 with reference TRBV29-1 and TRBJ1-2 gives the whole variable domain SAVISQKPSRDICQRGTSLTIQCQVDSQVTMMFWYRQQPGQSLTLIATANQGSEATYESGFVIDKFPISRPNLTFSTLTVSNMSPEDSSIYLCSAVPTNRVHGYTFGSGTRLTVV.